The 10 T cell receptor beta chains in this list originate from one sample, sequenced in a study of CD8 T cells in ankylosing spondylitis. TCRdb called the 5' RACE reads again in MiXCR, with one record for every CDR3 protein. The sample records about 240,000 distinct CDR3 sequences, less than 10% being singletons. The sample taken for sequencing was blood, either unsorted or a sorted T cell fraction (not recorded which). The receptor set was obtained from a male donor with ankylosing spondylitis or in good health (not recorded which).

This clonotype was found many times. V and J are TRBV29-1 and TRBJ1-5; a possible D gene is TRBD1 (6 bases). This CDR3 has 13 residues. Germline CDR1 and CDR2: SQVTM and ANQGSEA. Trimming removed 3 bases at V and 2 bases at J, with 8 bases between. The CDR3 reads CSVDPGGNQPQHF. Written as DNA, the CDR3 is TGCAGCGTTGATCCAGGGGGCAATCAGCCCCAGCATTTT.

This clonotype has ten or more counts. This sequence joins TRBV20-1 and TRBJ1-1, with D tentatively TRBD1 (6 bases). This CDR3 contains 14 residues. Germline lookup yields CDR1 DFQATT and CDR2 SNEGSKA (reference sequence). Trimming left V 5 bases short and J 5 bases short, with 18 bases between. The CDR3 loop is CSASTGHLRTEAFF. In DNA form, the CDR3 reads TGCAGTGCTTCTACAGGGCACCTTCGAACTGAAGCTTTCTTT.

The chain couples TRBV20-1 to TRBJ1-2; D is ambiguous. The CDR3 covers 13 residues. Trimming left V 5 bases short and J 4 bases short, with 14 bases between. Germline V gene lookup returns CDR1 DFQATT and CDR2 SNEGSKA (reference sequence). In nucleotides, the CDR3 is TGCAGTGCTCTCTTAGACGGGTCCTATGGCTACACCTTC. It specifies CSALLDGSYGYTF.

This clonotype appeared many times. CDR3 sequence (DNA): TGCAGTGCTAGACAAGCGGCCCGCACAGATACGCAGTATTTT. Translating it yields CSARQAARTDTQYF. The V and J genes are TRBV20-1 and TRBJ2-3; possible D gene TRBD2, 5 bases. Germline CDR1 DFQATT, CDR2 SNEGSKA (reference sequence). Trimming removed 2 bases from V and 1 base from J, with 10 bases in between. The length of the CDR3 is 14 residues.

In its sample, this clonotype was seen a few times. The chain carries TRBV7-8 and TRBJ2-6, with a weak D call TRBD2 (7 bases). Germline CDR1 and CDR2: SGHVS and FQNEAQ. This CDR3 has 18 residues. V dropped 4 bases and J dropped 4 bases, with 20 bases sitting between them. The CDR3 DNA sequence: TGTGCCAGCAGCTGGGGGGGCTGGAAAGGGTCGGGGGCCAACGTCCTGACTTTC. Its translation: CASSWGGWKGSGANVLTF.

This clonotype was found many times. The rearrangement joins TRBV11-2 to TRBJ2-7, with 7 bases fitting TRBD1. After removal of 4 bases from V and 3 bases from J, the junction contained 6 bases not matched to a gene. Germline V gene lookup returns CDR1 SGHAT and CDR2 FQNNGV. This CDR3 comprises 14 residues. This CDR3 reads CASSSGQNYYEQYF. The CDR3 bases are TGTGCCAGCAGCTCGGGACAGAATTACTACGAGCAGTACTTC.

This clonotype was seen at least ten times. CDR3 protein: CASSYSSRNTGELFF. For the CDR3, the DNA is TGTGCCAGCAGTTACTCGTCCCGGAACACCGGGGAGCTGTTTTTT. The gene calls are TRBV6-5 and TRBJ2-2; no definite D call. The CDR3 has 15 amino acids. V was shortened by 0 bases and J by 1 base, with 6 bases between the two germline ends. Germline-derived CDR1 and CDR2 are MNHEY and SVGAGI.

This clonotype was seen ten or more times. This chain connects TRBV12-3 or TRBV12-4 to TRBJ2-6; D gene ambiguous. The CDR3 has 15 residues. Trimming removed 6 bases at V and 0 bases at J, with 9 bases between. The CDR3 bases are TGTGCCAGCAGCTCCAGGAGCTCTGGGGCCAACGTCCTGACTTTC. Its protein product is CASSSRSSGANVLTF.

In this sample, this clonotype turned up many times. This sequence joins TRBV5-8 and TRBJ2-7, with TRBD1 matching over 8 bases. Germline V gene data show CDR1 as SGHTS and CDR2 as YDEGEE. V shed 2 bases and J 3 bases; nucleotides not matched to a gene: 10. The CDR3 sequence is 16 residues long. CDR3 coding DNA: TGTGCCAGCAGCTTACCCCCCGGGACAGGCGTCTACGAGCAGTACTTC. Translation: CASSLPPGTGVYEQYF.

This clonotype showed up many times. The chain uses TRBV6-5 and TRBJ2-7, with a possible D match to TRBD2 (5 bases). Germline V gene lookup returns CDR1 MNHEY and CDR2 SVGAGI. This CDR3 is built from 15 residues. V was shortened by 2 bases and J by 0 bases, with 11 bases between the two germline ends. In nucleotides, the CDR3 is TGTGCCAGCAGTTACCTGGACTCCCTCTCCTACGAGCAGTACTTC. This sequence encodes CASSYLDSLSYEQYF.